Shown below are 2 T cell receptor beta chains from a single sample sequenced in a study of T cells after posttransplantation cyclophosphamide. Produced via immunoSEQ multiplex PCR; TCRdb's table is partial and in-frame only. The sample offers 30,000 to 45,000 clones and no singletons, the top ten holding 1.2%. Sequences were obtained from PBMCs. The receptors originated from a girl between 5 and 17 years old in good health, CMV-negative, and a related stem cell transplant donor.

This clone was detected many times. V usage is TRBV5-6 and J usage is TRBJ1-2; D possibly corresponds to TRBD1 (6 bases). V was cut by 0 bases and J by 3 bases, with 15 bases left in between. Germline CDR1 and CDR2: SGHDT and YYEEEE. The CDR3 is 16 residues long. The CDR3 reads CASSLAFEGVDYGYTF. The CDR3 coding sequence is TGTGCCAGCAGCTTGGCCTTCGAGGGGGTAGACTATGGCTACACCTTC. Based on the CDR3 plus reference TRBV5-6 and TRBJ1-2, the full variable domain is DAGVTQSPTHLIKTRGQQVTLRCSPKSGHDTVSWYQQALGQGPQFIFQYYEEEERQRGNFPDRFSGHQFPNYSSELNVNALLLGDSALYLCASSLAFEGVDYGYTFGSGTRLTVV.

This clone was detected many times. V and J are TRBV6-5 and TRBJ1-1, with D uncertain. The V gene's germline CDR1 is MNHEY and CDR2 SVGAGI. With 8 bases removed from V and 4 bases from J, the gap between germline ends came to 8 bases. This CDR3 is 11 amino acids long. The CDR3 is CASSGSTEAFF. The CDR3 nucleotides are TGTGCCAGCTCGGGGAGCACTGAAGCTTTCTTT.